Below, 11 T cell receptor beta chains from the same sample are listed, as sequenced in a study of T cells after yellow fever vaccination (dated by TCRdb to about 2019). Receptors were amplified or captured by 5' RACE. Sequenced on an Illumina HiSeq 2500. TCRdb reanalyzed the raw reads on its own, using fastp at Q25 for trimming and MiXCR for clone calling, and kept in-frame beta chains. Rows are combined by CDR3 protein, so each entry shows the most common genes and DNA. For this sample there are about 360,000 distinct CDR3 sequences; 6.2% appear just once. The ten largest make up about 15% of the sample. This specimen's treatment or condition label, interpreted: live attenuated yellow fever vaccine strain. The sample here was PBMCs, taken 5 days after the yellow fever booster vaccination. Receptor source: a man aged 30 to 45 who received the YFV17D yellow fever vaccine.

This clonotype was recorded a few times. CDR3 protein: CSAREGGFF. CDR3 sequence (DNA): TGCAGTGCTCGGGAGGGGGGGTTCTTC. The chain employs TRBV20-1 and TRBJ2-1; 8 bases are shared with TRBD2. Unmatched junction bases numbered 3, after V lost 5 bases and J lost 15 bases. Per germline, CDR1 DFQATT and CDR2 SNEGSKA (reference sequence). This CDR3 is built from 9 residues.

At least ten counts were recorded for this clonotype. The V call is TRBV3-1, the J call TRBJ2-7; tentatively, D is TRBD1 (6 bases). Per the germline V gene, CDR1 is LGHDT and CDR2 is YNNKEL (reference sequence). V lost 1 base and J lost 2, with 9 bases in between. CDR3 length: 14 amino acids. The CDR3 loop is CASSQGDRTYEQYF. DNA of the CDR3: TGTGCCAGCAGCCAAGGAGACAGGACCTACGAGCAGTACTTC.

This clonotype has ten or more counts. The gene calls are TRBV20-1 and TRBJ2-3; D remains unclear. Germline CDR1 reads DFQATT; CDR2 reads SNEGSKA (reference sequence). Trimming cost V 6 bases and J 1 base, with 8 bases left between them. There are 12 residues in the CDR3. The CDR3 loop reads CSAPTGTDTQYF. The CDR3 nucleotides read TGCAGTGCCCCCACTGGCACAGATACGCAGTATTTT.

This chain connects TRBV12-3 or TRBV12-4 to TRBJ2-2, with 10 bases aligning to TRBD1. The CDR3 totals 15 residues. The junction had 7 bases not matched to a gene; V was cut back by 6 bases and J by 6 bases. The CDR3 region has the DNA TGTGCCAGCAGACCCGGGACAGGGGTTCCCGGGGAGCTGTTTTTT. Translation: CASRPGTGVPGELFF.

This clonotype was observed a handful of times. The chain joins TRBV11-1 to TRBJ1-2; 7 bases map to TRBD1. V was clipped by 1 base and J by 4 bases; unmatched bases: 18. This CDR3 is 19 amino acids long. The V gene's germline CDR1 is SGHAT and CDR2 FQDESV (reference sequence). CDR3 DNA: TGTGCCAGCAGCTTAGATGCGTGGACAGGAAGGTTAGATGCCTATGGCTACACCTTC. It codes for CASSLDAWTGRLDAYGYTF.

This clonotype was counted a few times. The rearrangement uses TRBV7-2 and TRBJ2-3; no definite D call. The CDR3 is 13 amino acids. Germline V gene data show CDR1 as SGHTA and CDR2 as FQGNSA. The V end was cut by 5 bases, the J end by 11 bases, with 17 bases between. The CDR3 is CASSRLGHIWQYF. As DNA, the CDR3 is TGTGCCAGCAGCCGCTTGGGTCACATTTGGCAGTATTTT.

There are many counts of this clonotype. J is TRBJ2-7 and V is TRBV12-3 or TRBV12-4; 9 nucleotides match TRBD2. The CDR3 loop spans 13 amino acids. After removal of 4 bases from V and 11 bases from J, the junction contained 9 bases not matched to a gene. This CDR3 reads CASSSGPTSGKYF. The DNA of the CDR3 is TGTGCCAGCAGTTCGGGGCCGACTAGCGGAAAGTACTTC.

This clonotype was observed at least ten times. Relative to the germline gene, one junction end is altered; a read error may explain this. The chain carries TRBV12-3 or TRBV12-4 and TRBJ2-1; tentative D call: TRBD1 (5 bases). The CDR3 contains 15 residues. DNA for the CDR3: TGTGCCAGCAGCTTAGCAAGGGGCTCCTACAATGAGCAGTTCTTC. Its translation: CASSLARGSYNEQFF.

This chain connects TRBV12-3 or TRBV12-4 to TRBJ2-1; either TRBD1 or TRBD2 may fit D (5 bases each). This CDR3 has 14 residues. Trimming cost V 3 bases and J 5 bases, with 11 bases left between them. This CDR3 is CASSLAGSDNEQFF. In DNA form, the CDR3 reads TGTGCCAGCAGTTTGGCAGGGAGCGACAATGAGCAGTTCTTC.

This clonotype was counted ten times or more. The V and J genes are TRBV28 and TRBJ1-2; D perhaps matches TRBD1 (6 bases). The CDR3 is 13 amino acids. V lost 7 bases, J lost 2 bases, and 11 bases lay in between. CDR1 MDHEN and CDR2 SYDVKM come from the germline V gene. The CDR3 reads CASTNRVNYGYTF. CDR3 DNA sequence: TGTGCCAGCACCAACAGGGTGAACTATGGCTACACCTTC.

This clonotype was observed a few times. The genes are TRBV9 and TRBJ2-5; 10 bases are shared with TRBD2. The CDR3 sequence is 15 residues long. Germline-derived CDR1 and CDR2 are SGDLS and YYNGEE. With V trimmed by 0 bases and J by 5 bases, 4 bases remained unmatched. The CDR3 sequence: CASSVAPSGSETQYF. The CDR3 region has the DNA TGTGCCAGCAGCGTAGCCCCTAGCGGGAGTGAGACCCAGTACTTC.